This T cell receptor beta chain was sequenced in a study of T cell responses to AZD1222 COVID-19 vaccine. Some clones are missing from TCRdb's copy, which holds only in-frame ones; the method was immunoSEQ multiplex PCR. The profile shows some 120,000 clones, roughly 84% of them singletons. Germline loops: CDR1 MNHEY, CDR2 SMNVEV (reference sequence). Trimming took off 7 bases at V and 4 bases at J, with 20 bases between the two ends. The CDR3 length is 16 residues. Comment on this clone: The antigen is undetermined.

The study, taken as a whole, reports: Only five or six people who got AZD1222 tested seropositive at baseline.

Sequenced material: peripheral blood, taken on day 0 of AZD1222 vaccination. The gene calls are TRBV27 and TRBJ2-1; tentative D call: TRBD2 (7 bases). The sequence was obtained from an adult in good health. CDR3 in DNA: TGTGCCAGCATTGGTGGGGGCGGGGGCGGGTACAATGAGCAGTTCTTC. It specifies CASIGGGGGGYNEQFF.